What follows are 14 T cell receptor beta chains derived from one specimen sequenced in a study of patients and donors after allogeneic stem cell transplantation (dated by TCRdb to about 2020). Library preparation used RT-PCR. The run used a NextSeq 550. TCRdb ran its own pipeline on the public reads, namely fastp trimming at Q25 and MiXCR clone calling, and kept in-frame beta chains. All rows with the same CDR3 protein become a single entry with the most common DNA and genes. This sample holds hundreds of thousands of distinct CDR3 sequences; 16% were observed only once. Just over 7% of the sample rests with the top ten. The sample was blood, either unsorted or a sorted T cell fraction (not recorded which). These receptors came from a human donor who was either an allogeneic HSCT recipient or a stem cell or donor lymphocyte infusion donor (not recorded which). It is not recorded whose cells these are; they may come from a transplant donor.

This clonotype was counted a few times. The chain employs TRBV20-1 and TRBJ2-2; D is undetermined. V was cut by 5 bases and J by 6 bases, with 16 bases left in between. This CDR3 is 14 amino acids long. Germline V lookup: CDR1 DFQATT, CDR2 SNEGSKA (reference sequence). The DNA for the CDR3 is TGCAGTGCTCTAGGAAAGATTGCTTCCGGGGAGCTGTTTTTT. Its translation is CSALGKIASGELFF.

The chain employs TRBV2 and TRBJ2-2; D remains ambiguous. Germline V lookup: CDR1 SNHLY, CDR2 FYNNEI. The CDR3 runs to 13 residues. The V end lost 9 bases, the J end lost 2 bases, and 10 bases lay between the germline ends. The DNA for the CDR3 is TGTGCCAGGGGCCTCACCAACACCGGGGAGCTGTTTTTT. Protein sequence: CARGLTNTGELFF. The full variable domain, its missing parts supplied by reference TRBV2 and TRBJ2-2, is EPEVTQTPSHQVTQMGQEVILRCVPISNHLYFYWYRQILGQKVEFLVSFYNNEISEKSEIFDDQFSVERPDGSNFTLKIRSTKLEDSAMYFCARGLTNTGELFFGEGSRLTVL.

In DNA, the CDR3 is TGTGCCAGCAGCCAAGTATTAGGGTTTGAGCAGTTCTTC. Translating it yields CASSQVLGFEQFF. The V call is TRBV3-1, the J call TRBJ2-1; D is undetermined. Germline assignment: CDR1 LGHDT and CDR2 YNNKEL (reference sequence). Trimming stripped 1 base from V and 9 bases from J, with 10 bases between. The CDR3 totals 13 residues.

The sample holds many counts of this clonotype. The chain is built from TRBV20-1 and TRBJ1-1; a weak D match, TRBD1 (5 bases). V dropped 3 bases and J dropped 4 bases, with 9 bases sitting between them. The CDR3 runs 12 residues. Germline V gives CDR1 DFQATT, CDR2 SNEGSKA (reference sequence). Written as DNA, the CDR3 is TGCAGTGCTAGGTGGGGGGGCACTGAAGCTTTCTTT. As protein: CSARWGGTEAFF.

The chain has TRBV5-1 and TRBJ2-7, with 10 bases fitting TRBD2. Germline CDR1 and CDR2: SGHRS and YFSETQ. The CDR3 extends over 15 amino acids. V gave up 1 base and J gave up 4 bases; unmatched junction bases: 5. CDR3 sequence: CASSLYTSGMYEQYF. In DNA form, the CDR3 reads TGCGCCAGCAGCTTGTACACTAGCGGGATGTACGAGCAGTACTTC. The entire variable domain, with the rest obtained from reference TRBV5-1 and TRBJ2-7, is as follows: KAGVTQTPRYLIKTRGQQVTLSCSPISGHRSVSWYQQTPGQGLQFLFEYFSETQRNKGNFPGRFSGRQFSNSRSEMNVSTLELGDSALYLCASSLYTSGMYEQYFGPGTRLTVT.

A single count supports this clonotype. The chain links TRBV2 to TRBJ2-3; the D is unclear. This CDR3 contains 11 residues. V shed 5 bases and J shed 7 bases, with 7 bases lying between them. CDR1 is SNHLY, CDR2 FYNNEI, per germline. Here the CDR3 reads CASSPSYTQYF. CDR3 DNA sequence: TGTGCCAGCAGTCCCAGCTATACGCAGTATTTT.

This clonotype appeared a few times. The chain uses TRBV29-1 and TRBJ1-5; a weak D match, TRBD1 (5 bases). This CDR3 comprises 13 residues. Germline V CDR1 and CDR2: SQVTM, ANQGSEA. The V and J ends lost 4 bases and 4 bases respectively, with 11 bases between them. CDR3 region: CSVGQSENQPQHF. The CDR3 DNA reads as TGCAGCGTTGGACAGTCGGAAAATCAGCCCCAGCATTTT.

This clonotype was picked up many times. The chain links TRBV7-2 to TRBJ1-5; TRBD1 is a possible D gene (5 bases). The CDR3 length is 14 residues. Germline assignment: CDR1 SGHTA and CDR2 FQGNSA. Trimming stripped 5 bases from V and 2 bases from J, with 10 bases between. The CDR3: CASSPRGGNQPQHF. The CDR3 coding sequence is TGTGCCAGCAGCCCGAGGGGTGGCAATCAGCCCCAGCATTTT. The whole variable domain, remainder taken from reference TRBV7-2 and TRBJ1-5, is GAGVSQSPSNKVTEKGKDVELRCDPISGHTALYWYRQSLGQGLEFLIYFQGNSAPDKSGLPSDRFSAERTGGSVSTLTIQRTQQEDSAVYLCASSPRGGNQPQHFGDGTRLSIL.

CDR3 nucleotide sequence: TGTGCCAGCTCACCTCCCGGGGGGTATCAGCCCCAGCATTTT. It encodes CASSPPGGYQPQHF. The rearrangement uses TRBV18 and TRBJ1-5, with a possible D match to TRBD1 (5 bases). Germline CDR1 KGHSH, CDR2 LQKENI. This CDR3 contains 14 residues. Trimming removed 3 bases from V and 5 bases from J, with 11 bases in between.

A note on this clonotype: A much bigger clone sits one base away, suggesting this may be a read error. V is TRBV12-3 or TRBV12-4 and J is TRBJ1-1, with TRBD1 as a possible D gene (6 bases). This CDR3 spans 14 amino acids. V was shortened by 7 bases and J by 1 base, with 13 bases between the two germline ends. In DNA, the CDR3 is TGTGCCAGCACCCTTAGGGGGGGGAACACTGAAGCTTTCTTT. Translating it yields CASTLRGGNTEAFF.

This clonotype was detected only a few times. The chain joins TRBV10-3 to TRBJ1-5; D remains ambiguous. Trimming took off 4 bases at V and 6 bases at J, with 13 bases between the two ends. Looked up from germline, CDR1 is ENHRY and CDR2 is SYGVKD. This CDR3 has 14 amino acids. CDR3 nucleotide sequence: TGTGCCATCAGTGGTGTAGGATCGAGTCAGCCCCAGCATTTT. It encodes CAISGVGSSQPQHF.

This clonotype occurred a few times. The chain couples TRBV12-3 or TRBV12-4 to TRBJ1-6; 11 bases match TRBD1. The CDR3 contains 15 residues. V trimming: 4 bases; J trimming: 7 bases; junction bases outside the gene matches: 3. The CDR3 coding sequence is TGTGCCAGCAGTTACGGGGACAGGGGGAATTCACCCCTCCACTTT. Amino acids: CASSYGDRGNSPLHF.

The chain has TRBV20-1 and TRBJ2-1, with a tentative D call TRBD1 (5 bases). The V gene's germline CDR1 is DFQATT and CDR2 SNEGSKA (reference sequence). CDR3 length equals 14 residues. V shed 6 bases and J shed 4 bases, with 16 bases lying between them. The CDR3 loop is CSATTWTPYNEQFF. CDR3 bases: TGCAGTGCGACAACCTGGACACCTTACAATGAGCAGTTCTTC.

This clonotype occurred a few times. This sequence joins TRBV30 and TRBJ2-7; 10 bases fit TRBD1. CDR3 length: 16 residues. The V gene end was trimmed by 3 bases and the J gene end by 1 base; junction bases not matched to a gene: 9. Germline V gene data show CDR1 as GTSNPN and CDR2 as SVGIG (reference sequence). CDR3 loop: CAWSMLTGGPSYEQYF. As DNA, the CDR3 is TGTGCCTGGAGCATGCTGACAGGGGGCCCTTCCTACGAGCAGTACTTC.